Reported below is one TCR beta chain. The antigen is unknown. This record belongs to a study of vaccination effects on CD4 cells after COVID-19. CD4+ T cell isolation took place after approximately ten days of culture. Participants got two doses of BNT162b2 or mRNA-1273 vaccine. Clones were read by immunoSEQ multiplex PCR, and TCRdb kept only the in-frame ones, dropping some. The repertoire holds about 66,000 clones, with 70% to 85% as singletons. The CDR3 has 17 residues. Germline values: CDR1 SNHLY, CDR2 FYNNEI. V dropped 2 bases and J dropped 4; count of bases not matched to a gene: 12. The sequence derives from a human donor who received a COVID-19 vaccine. The material sequenced was CD4+ T cells from PBMCs cultured without peptide, taken after COVID-19 vaccination. The rearrangement uses TRBV2 and TRBJ1-2, with TRBD1 identical over 8 bases. The CDR3 spells CASSEIVRGRRGYGYTF. The CDR3, as DNA: TGTGCCAGCAGTGAAATTGTCAGGGGGCGCCGGGGCTATGGCTACACCTTC.